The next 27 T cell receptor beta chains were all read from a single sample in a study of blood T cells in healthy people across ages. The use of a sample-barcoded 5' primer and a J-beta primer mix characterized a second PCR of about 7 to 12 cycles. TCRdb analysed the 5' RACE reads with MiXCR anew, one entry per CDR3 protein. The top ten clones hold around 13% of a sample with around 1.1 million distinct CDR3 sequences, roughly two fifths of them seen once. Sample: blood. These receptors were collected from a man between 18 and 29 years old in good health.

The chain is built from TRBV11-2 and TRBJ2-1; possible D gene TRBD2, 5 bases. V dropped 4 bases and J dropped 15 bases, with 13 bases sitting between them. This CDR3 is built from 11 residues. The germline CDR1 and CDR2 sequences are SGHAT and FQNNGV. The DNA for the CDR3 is TGTGCCAGCAGCTCCGCCCGAGGAGGGTTCTTC. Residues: CASSSARGGFF.

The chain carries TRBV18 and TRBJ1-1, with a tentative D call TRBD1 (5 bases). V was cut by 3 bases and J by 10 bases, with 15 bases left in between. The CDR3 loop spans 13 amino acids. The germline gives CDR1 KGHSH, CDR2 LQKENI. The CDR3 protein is CASSPLPREVAFF. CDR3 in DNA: TGTGCCAGCTCACCCTTGCCCAGGGAAGTAGCTTTCTTT.

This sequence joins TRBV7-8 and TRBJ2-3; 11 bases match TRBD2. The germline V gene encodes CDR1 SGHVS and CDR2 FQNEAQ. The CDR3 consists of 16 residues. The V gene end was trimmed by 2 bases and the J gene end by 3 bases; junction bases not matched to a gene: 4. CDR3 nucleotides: TGTGCCAGCAGCTTACCCCTAGCGGGGGGAACAGATACGCAGTATTTT. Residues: CASSLPLAGGTDTQYF.

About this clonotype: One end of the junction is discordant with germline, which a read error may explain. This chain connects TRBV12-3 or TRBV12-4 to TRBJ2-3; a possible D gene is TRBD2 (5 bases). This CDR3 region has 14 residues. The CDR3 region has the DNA TGTGCCAGCAGTCTCTCCGCGAGGGCAGATACGGAGTATTTT. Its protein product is CASSLSARADTEYF.

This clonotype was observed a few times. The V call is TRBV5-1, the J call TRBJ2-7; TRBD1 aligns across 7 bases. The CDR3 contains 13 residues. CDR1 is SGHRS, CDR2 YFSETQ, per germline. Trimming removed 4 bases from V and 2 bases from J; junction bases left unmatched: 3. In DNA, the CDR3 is TGCGCCAGCAGCCGGGACAGCGCCTACGAGCAGTACTTC. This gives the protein CASSRDSAYEQYF.

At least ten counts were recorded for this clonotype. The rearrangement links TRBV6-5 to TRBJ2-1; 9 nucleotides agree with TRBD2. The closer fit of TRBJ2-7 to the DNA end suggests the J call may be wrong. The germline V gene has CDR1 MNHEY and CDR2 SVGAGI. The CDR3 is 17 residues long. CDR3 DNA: TGTGCCAGCAGTTATTCCCCACTAGCGGGTATCTACAATGAGCAGTACTTC. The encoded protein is CASSYSPLAGIYNEQYF.

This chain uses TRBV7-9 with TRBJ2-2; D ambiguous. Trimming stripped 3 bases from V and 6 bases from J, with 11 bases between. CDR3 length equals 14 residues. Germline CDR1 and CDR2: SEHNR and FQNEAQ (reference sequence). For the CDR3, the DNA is TGTGCCAGCAGCTTTTCGGAGCTTCCCGGGGAGCTGTTTTTT. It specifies CASSFSELPGELFF.

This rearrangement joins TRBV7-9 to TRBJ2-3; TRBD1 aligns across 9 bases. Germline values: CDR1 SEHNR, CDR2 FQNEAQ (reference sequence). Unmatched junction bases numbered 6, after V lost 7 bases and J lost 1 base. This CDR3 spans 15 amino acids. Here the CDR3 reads CASNPQGARTDTQYF. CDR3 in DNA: TGTGCCAGCAACCCACAGGGGGCGCGCACAGATACGCAGTATTTT. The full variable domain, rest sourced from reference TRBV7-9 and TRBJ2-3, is DTGVSQNPRHKITKRGQNVTFRCDPISEHNRLYWYRQTLGQGPEFLTYFQNEAQLEKSRLLSDRFSAERPKGSFSTLEIQRTEQGDSAMYLCASNPQGARTDTQYFGPGTRLTVL.

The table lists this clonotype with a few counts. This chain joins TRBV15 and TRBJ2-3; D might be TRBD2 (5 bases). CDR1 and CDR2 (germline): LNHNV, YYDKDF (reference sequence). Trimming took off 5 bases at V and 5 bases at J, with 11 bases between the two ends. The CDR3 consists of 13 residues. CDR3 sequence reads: CATSGRLQDTQYF. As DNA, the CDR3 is TGTGCCACCAGCGGTCGACTACAAGATACGCAGTATTTT.

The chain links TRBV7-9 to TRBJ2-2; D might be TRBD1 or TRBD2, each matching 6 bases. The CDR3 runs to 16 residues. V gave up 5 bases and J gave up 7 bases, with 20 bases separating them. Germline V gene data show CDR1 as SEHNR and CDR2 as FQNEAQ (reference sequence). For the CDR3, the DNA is TGTGCCAGCAGCCGCGGGACACTAGTCTTCCTCGGGGAGCTGTTTTTT. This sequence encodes CASSRGTLVFLGELFF.

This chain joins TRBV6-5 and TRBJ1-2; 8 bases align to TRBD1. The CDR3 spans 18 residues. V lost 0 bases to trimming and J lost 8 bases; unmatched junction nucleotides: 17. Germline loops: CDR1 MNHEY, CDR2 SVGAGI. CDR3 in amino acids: CASSYSPPGQVAPEGYTF. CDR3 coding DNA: TGTGCCAGCAGTTACTCTCCGCCGGGACAGGTTGCTCCAGAAGGCTACACCTTC.

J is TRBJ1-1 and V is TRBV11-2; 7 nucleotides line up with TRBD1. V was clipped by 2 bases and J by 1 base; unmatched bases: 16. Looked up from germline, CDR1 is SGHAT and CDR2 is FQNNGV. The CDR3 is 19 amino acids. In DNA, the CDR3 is TGTGCCAGCAGCTTAAACCTTGGGACACAGGGGACTTCGAACACTGAAGCTTTCTTT. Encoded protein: CASSLNLGTQGTSNTEAFF.

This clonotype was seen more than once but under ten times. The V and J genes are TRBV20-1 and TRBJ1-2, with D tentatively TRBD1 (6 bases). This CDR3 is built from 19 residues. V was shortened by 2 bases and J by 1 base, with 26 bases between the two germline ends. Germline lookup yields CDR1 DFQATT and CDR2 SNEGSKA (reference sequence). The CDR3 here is CSARMVVGQFSRGNYGYTF. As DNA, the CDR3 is TGCAGTGCTAGAATGGTGGTAGGACAGTTCTCGCGGGGTAACTATGGCTACACCTTC.

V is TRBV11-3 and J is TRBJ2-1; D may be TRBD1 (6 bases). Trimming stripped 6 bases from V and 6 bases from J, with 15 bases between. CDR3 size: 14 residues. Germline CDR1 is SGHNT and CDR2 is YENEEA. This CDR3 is CASSVAGEGNEQFF. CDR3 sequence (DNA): TGTGCCAGCAGTGTGGCAGGGGAAGGCAATGAGCAGTTCTTC.

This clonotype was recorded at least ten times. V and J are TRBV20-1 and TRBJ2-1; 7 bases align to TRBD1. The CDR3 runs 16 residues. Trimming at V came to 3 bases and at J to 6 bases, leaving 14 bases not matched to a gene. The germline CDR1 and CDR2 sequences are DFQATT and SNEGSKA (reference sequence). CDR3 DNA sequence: TGCAGTGCTAGGATATCGACAGGGTGGTATAGCAATGAGCAGTTCTTC. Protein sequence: CSARISTGWYSNEQFF.

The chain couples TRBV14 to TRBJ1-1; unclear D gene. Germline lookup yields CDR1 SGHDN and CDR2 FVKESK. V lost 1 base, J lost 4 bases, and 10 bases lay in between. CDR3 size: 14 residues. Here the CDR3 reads CASSQGLTSTEAFF. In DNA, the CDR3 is TGTGCCAGCAGCCAAGGCCTTACCAGCACTGAAGCTTTCTTT.

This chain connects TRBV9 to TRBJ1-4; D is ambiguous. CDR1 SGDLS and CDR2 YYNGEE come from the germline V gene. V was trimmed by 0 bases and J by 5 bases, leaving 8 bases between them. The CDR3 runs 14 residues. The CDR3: CASSVGGGNEKLFF. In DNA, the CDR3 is TGTGCCAGCAGCGTAGGAGGTGGGAATGAAAAACTGTTTTTT.

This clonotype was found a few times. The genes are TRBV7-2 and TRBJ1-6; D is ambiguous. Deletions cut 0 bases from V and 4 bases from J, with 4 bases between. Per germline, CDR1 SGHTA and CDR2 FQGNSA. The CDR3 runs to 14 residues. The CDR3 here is CASSLAGYNSPLHF. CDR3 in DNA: TGTGCCAGCAGCTTAGCGGGTTATAATTCACCCCTCCACTTT.

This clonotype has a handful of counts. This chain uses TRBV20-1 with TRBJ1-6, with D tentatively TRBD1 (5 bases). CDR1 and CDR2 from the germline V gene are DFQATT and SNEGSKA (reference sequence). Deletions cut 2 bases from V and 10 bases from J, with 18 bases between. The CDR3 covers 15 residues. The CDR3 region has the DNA TGCAGTGCTAGAAGAGGGGCCTTTTCCCTCTCACCCCTCCACTTT. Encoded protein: CSARRGAFSLSPLHF.

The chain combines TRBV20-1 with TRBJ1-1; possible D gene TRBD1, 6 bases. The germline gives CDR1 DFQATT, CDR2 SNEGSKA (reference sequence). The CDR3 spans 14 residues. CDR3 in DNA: TGCAGCTTTAACGGGGGCTACCCGAACACTGAAGCTTTCTTT. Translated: CSFNGGYPNTEAFF.

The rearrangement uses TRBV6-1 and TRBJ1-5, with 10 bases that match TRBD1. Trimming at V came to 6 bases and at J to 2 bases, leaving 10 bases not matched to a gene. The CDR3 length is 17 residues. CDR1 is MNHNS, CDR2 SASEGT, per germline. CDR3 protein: CASRRASGTGGNQPQHF. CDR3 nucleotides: TGTGCCAGCAGAAGAGCATCCGGGACAGGGGGCAATCAGCCCCAGCATTTT.

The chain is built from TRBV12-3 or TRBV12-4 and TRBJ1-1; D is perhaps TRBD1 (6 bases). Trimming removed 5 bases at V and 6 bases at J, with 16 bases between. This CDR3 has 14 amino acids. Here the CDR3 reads CASSPPNREAEAFF. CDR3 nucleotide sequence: TGTGCCAGCAGTCCTCCCAACAGGGAAGCTGAAGCTTTCTTT.

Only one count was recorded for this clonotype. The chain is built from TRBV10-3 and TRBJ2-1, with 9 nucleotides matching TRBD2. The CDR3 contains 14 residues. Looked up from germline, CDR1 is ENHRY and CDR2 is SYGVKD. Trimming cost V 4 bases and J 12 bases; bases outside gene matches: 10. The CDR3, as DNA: TGTGCCATCAGTGCGGCAGGGACTAGCTATGGGCAGTTCTTC. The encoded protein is CAISAAGTSYGQFF.

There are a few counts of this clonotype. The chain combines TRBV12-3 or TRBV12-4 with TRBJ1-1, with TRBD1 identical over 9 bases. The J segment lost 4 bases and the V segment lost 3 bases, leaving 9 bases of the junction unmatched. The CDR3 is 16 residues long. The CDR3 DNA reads TGTGCCAGCAGTTTGGAGGGACAGGGTCGGGGCACTGAAGCTTTCTTT. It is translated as CASSLEGQGRGTEAFF.

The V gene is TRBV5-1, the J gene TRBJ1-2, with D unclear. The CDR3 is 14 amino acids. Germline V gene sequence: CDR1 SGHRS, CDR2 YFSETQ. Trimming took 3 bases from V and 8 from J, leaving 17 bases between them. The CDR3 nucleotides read TGCGCCAGCAGCTCGGACGTAGGAATAAAGGGCTACACCTTC. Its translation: CASSSDVGIKGYTF.

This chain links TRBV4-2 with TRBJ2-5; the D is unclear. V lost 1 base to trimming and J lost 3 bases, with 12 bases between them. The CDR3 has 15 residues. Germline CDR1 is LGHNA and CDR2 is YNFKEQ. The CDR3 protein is CASSQAARAEETQYF. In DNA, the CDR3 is TGTGCCAGCAGCCAAGCGGCTAGGGCCGAAGAGACCCAGTACTTC.

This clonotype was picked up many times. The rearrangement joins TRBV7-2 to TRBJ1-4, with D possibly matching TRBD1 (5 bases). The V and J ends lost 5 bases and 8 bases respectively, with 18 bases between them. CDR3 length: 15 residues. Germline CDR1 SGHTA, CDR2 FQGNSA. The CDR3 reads CASSPRGGEFEKLFF. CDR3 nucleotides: TGTGCCAGCAGCCCCCGTGGAGGGGAGTTCGAAAAACTGTTTTTT.